A single sample gave rise to the 9 T cell receptor beta chains below, sequenced in a study of T cells in Graves' hyperthyroidism and ophthalmopathy. The CDR3 regions of TCR beta were amplified from RNA transcripts. HTBI primers were the set used in a first-round RT-PCR of the TCR CDR3. TCRdb ran MiXCR on the multiplex PCR reads and lists one entry per CDR3 protein. Of fewer than 800,000 distinct CDR3 sequences listed, 15% to 20% are singletons. What was sequenced was blood. The receptors here all came from a young man with Graves' hyperthyroidism.

The chain employs TRBV4-2 and TRBJ2-3; TRBD2 might be the D (5 bases). The CDR3 is made up of 15 amino acids. The V gene lost 4 bases and the J gene lost 4 bases, with 15 bases spanning the gap. Germline loops: CDR1 LGHNA, CDR2 YNFKEQ. CDR3 region: CASSPQAGNPDTQYF. For the CDR3, the DNA is TGTGCCAGCAGCCCCCAGGCCGGGAACCCAGATACGCAGTATTTT.

This clonotype was found many times. The V and J genes are TRBV5-1 and TRBJ1-2, with D possibly TRBD1 on 6 matching bases. CDR1 is SGHRS and CDR2 is YFSETQ in the germline V gene. Trimming cost V 3 bases and J 3 bases, with 12 bases left between them. The CDR3 loop spans 14 amino acids. CDR3 region: CASSWDMDYYGYTF. DNA for the CDR3: TGCGCCAGCAGCTGGGACATGGACTACTATGGCTACACCTTC.

In its sample, this clonotype was seen a few times. The V and J genes are TRBV7-6 and TRBJ2-1; 12 nucleotides align to TRBD2. Trimming took 3 bases from V and 8 from J; bases not matched to a gene: 8. The CDR3 totals 16 residues. Per germline, CDR1 SGHVS and CDR2 FNYEAQ. The chain's CDR3 is CASSFAGLAGRDEQFF. DNA for the CDR3: TGTGCCAGCAGCTTCGCCGGACTAGCGGGACGGGATGAGCAGTTCTTC. Together with reference TRBV7-6 and TRBJ2-1, the CDR3 gives the full variable domain: GAGVSQSPRYKVTKRGQDVALRCDPISGHVSLYWYRQALGQGPEFLTYFNYEAQQDKSGLPNDRFSAERPEGSISTLTIQRTEQRDSAMYRCASSFAGLAGRDEQFFGPGTRLTVL.

This clonotype was seen many times. V is TRBV11-3 and J is TRBJ1-2; TRBD1 might be the D (6 bases). This CDR3 region has 14 residues. CDR1 is SGHNT and CDR2 is YENEEA in the germline V gene. V was pared by 5 bases and J by 6 bases, with 16 bases between. The DNA of the CDR3 is TGTGCCAGCAGCAGCCGAGTGGGGGCGGATGGCTACACCTTC. Its protein is CASSSRVGADGYTF.

This clonotype was counted only a few times. This rearrangement joins TRBV24-1 to TRBJ2-3; 10 nucleotides align to TRBD1. V shed 6 bases and J 4 bases; nucleotides not matched to a gene: 9. Germline V gene lookup returns CDR1 KGHDR and CDR2 SFDVKD. The CDR3 loop spans 16 amino acids. CDR3 bases: TGTGCCACCAGTCACCGACCGGGACAGGGGTCAGATACGCAGTATTTT. Residues: CATSHRPGQGSDTQYF.

With respect to this clonotype: A read error is possible here, since a much larger clone lies one base away. The conserved closing phenylalanine or tryptophan is absent in this CDR3, likely reflecting a read error. J is TRBJ2-7 and V is TRBV7-2; D call uncertain. Germline values: CDR1 SGHTA, CDR2 FQGNSA. CDR3 size: 14 residues. V was cut by 1 base and J by 3 bases, with 10 bases left in between. This CDR3 reads CASSLGVVNYEQYS. In DNA, the CDR3 is TGTGCCAGCAGCTTAGGGGTAGTAAACTACGAGCAGTACTCC.

The rearrangement joins TRBV19 to TRBJ2-1; TRBD1 aligns across 7 bases. The V gene end was trimmed by 5 bases and the J gene end by 2 bases; junction bases not matched to a gene: 6. The CDR3 runs to 15 residues. Germline V CDR1 and CDR2: LNHDA, SQIVND (reference sequence). CDR3 sequence: CASSEGAIAYNEQFF. The DNA of the CDR3 is TGTGCCAGTAGTGAGGGGGCTATCGCCTACAATGAGCAGTTCTTC.

This clonotype was picked up many times. The V and J genes are TRBV28 and TRBJ1-4; a weak D match, TRBD1 (6 bases). Trimming cost V 5 bases and J 4 bases, with 11 bases left between them. The germline V gene has CDR1 MDHEN and CDR2 SYDVKM. The CDR3 is made up of 14 amino acids. The CDR3 DNA reads TGTGCCAGCAGTCTGACAGGCGATAATGAAAAACTGTTTTTT. It yields the protein CASSLTGDNEKLFF. Supplemented by reference TRBV28 and TRBJ1-4, the full variable domain reads DVKVTQSSRYLVKRTGEKVFLECVQDMDHENMFWYRQDPGLGLRLIYFSYDVKMKEKGDIPEGYSVSREKKERFSLILESASTNQTSMYLCASSLTGDNEKLFFGSGTQLSVL.

This clonotype was seen a few times. V usage is TRBV20-1 and J usage is TRBJ2-7, with 11 bases aligning to TRBD2. CDR1 and CDR2 (germline): DFQATT, SNEGSKA (reference sequence). V lost 5 bases, J lost 6 bases, and 12 bases stayed unmatched. This CDR3 has 15 residues. CDR3 nucleotide sequence: TGCAGTGCTTCTACGGCGGGTAGCGGGAGGGGCGAGCAGTACTTC. The encoded protein is CSASTAGSGRGEQYF.